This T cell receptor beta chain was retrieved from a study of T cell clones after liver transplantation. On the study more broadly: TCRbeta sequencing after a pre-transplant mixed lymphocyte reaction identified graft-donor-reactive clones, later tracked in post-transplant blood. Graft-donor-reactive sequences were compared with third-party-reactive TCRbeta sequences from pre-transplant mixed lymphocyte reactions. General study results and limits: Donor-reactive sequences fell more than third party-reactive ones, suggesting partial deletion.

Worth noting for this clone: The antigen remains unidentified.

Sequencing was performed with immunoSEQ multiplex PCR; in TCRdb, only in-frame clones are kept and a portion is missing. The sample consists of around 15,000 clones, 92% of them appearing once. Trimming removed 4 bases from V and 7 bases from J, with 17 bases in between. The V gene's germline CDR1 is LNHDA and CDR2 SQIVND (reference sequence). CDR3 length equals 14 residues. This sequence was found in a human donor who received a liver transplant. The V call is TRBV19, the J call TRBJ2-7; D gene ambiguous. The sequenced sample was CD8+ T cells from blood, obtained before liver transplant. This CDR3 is CASSTRQREQEQYF. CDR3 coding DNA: TGTGCCAGTAGTACCCGACAAAGGGAACAAGAGCAGTACTTC.